The 27 T cell receptor beta chains given below trace back to one sample, sequenced in a study of blood T cell repertoires in COVID-19. Produced via immunoSEQ multiplex PCR; TCRdb's table is partial and in-frame only. This sample has a few hundred thousand clones, with approximately 90% found just once. The specimen sequenced was PBMCs or T cells enriched from blood (not recorded which). The receptors originated from a woman aged 60 to 75 in a cohort exposed to, infected with or recovered from COVID-19 (not recorded which).

CDR3 DNA: TGCGCCAGCAGCCAAGTCATAAGGGGTCAAGGGAACATTCAGTACTTC. It codes for CASSQVIRGQGNIQYF. The V and J genes are TRBV4-1 and TRBJ2-4, with D possibly matching TRBD1 (5 bases). CDR1 and CDR2 (germline): MGHRA, YSYEKL. This CDR3 region has 16 residues. Trimming removed 1 base at V and 7 bases at J, with 17 bases between.

The chain employs TRBV30 and TRBJ1-5, with TRBD1 identical over 9 bases. This CDR3 spans 16 amino acids. From germline, CDR1 is GTSNPN and CDR2 SVGIG (reference sequence). Unmatched junction bases numbered 7, after V lost 3 bases and J lost 1 base. The CDR3: CAWRDRGGRSNQPQHF. In DNA form, the CDR3 reads TGTGCCTGGAGGGACAGGGGAGGGCGAAGCAATCAGCCCCAGCATTTT.

J is TRBJ2-7 and V is TRBV5-3, with D hard to call. TRBV5-3 is annotated as an ORF whose role is uncertain. The CDR3 has 13 residues. V was pared by 4 bases and J by 3 bases, with 11 bases between. The CDR3 DNA sequence: TGTGCCAGAAGCGGCACAGTTTACTACGAGCAGTACTTC. Protein product: CARSGTVYYEQYF.

This clone was detected only once. The junction and the germline gene differ at one end; a read error may be behind it. This sequence joins TRBV28 and TRBJ1-1, with 7 bases fitting TRBD1. The germline CDR1 and CDR2 sequences are MDHEN and SYDVKM. The length of the CDR3 is 15 residues. CDR3 sequence reads: CASSSSTQGNPEAFF. The CDR3 bases are TGTGCCAGCAGTTCCTCGACACAGGGGAACCCTGAAGCTTTCTTT.

The sample holds one count of this clone. The chain links TRBV7-6 to TRBJ2-7; 10 positions agree with TRBD1. The CDR3 loop spans 18 amino acids. Germline lookup yields CDR1 SGHVS and CDR2 FNYEAQ. Unmatched junction bases numbered 17, after V lost 4 bases and J lost 5 bases. The CDR3 here is CASSSLLGDRGLWDEQYF. CDR3 DNA sequence: TGTGCCAGCAGCTCGCTCTTAGGGGACAGGGGTTTATGGGACGAGCAGTACTTC.

The rearrangement uses TRBV3-1 (or the pseudogene TRBV3-2) and TRBJ2-5, with a weak D call TRBD2 (6 bases). Per the germline V gene, CDR1 is LGHDT and CDR2 is YNNKEL (reference sequence). This CDR3 comprises 16 residues. The V end was cut by 2 bases, the J end by 7 bases, with 20 bases between. CDR3 protein: CASSQFEYGTRGTQYF. The CDR3 region has the DNA TGTGCCAGCAGCCAATTCGAATACGGGACTCGAGGGACCCAGTACTTC.

The V gene is TRBV6-5, the J gene TRBJ1-1, with D uncertain. The CDR3 length is 14 residues. CDR1 is MNHEY and CDR2 is SVGAGI in the germline V gene. Trimming took off 7 bases at V and 6 bases at J, with 18 bases between the two ends. As DNA, the CDR3 is TGTGCCAGCATACTCTCGCGGGTGGAATCTGAAGCTTTCTTT. As protein: CASILSRVESEAFF.

The chain combines TRBV28 with TRBJ2-7; a possible D gene is TRBD1 (6 bases). V lost 6 bases, J lost 2 bases, and 17 bases lay in between. The CDR3 runs 15 residues. From germline, CDR1 is MDHEN and CDR2 SYDVKM. CDR3 sequence: CASSPQGPTPYEQYF. The CDR3 region has the DNA TGTGCCAGCAGCCCACAGGGCCCGACGCCCTACGAGCAGTACTTC.

The chain carries TRBV7-3 and TRBJ2-3; D perhaps matches TRBD2 (5 bases). Germline CDR1 is SGHTA and CDR2 is FQGTGA. The CDR3 runs to 14 residues. Trimming removed 4 bases at V and 1 base at J, with 9 bases between. CDR3 nucleotide sequence: TGTGCCAGCAGCTCCTCCGGGGGCACAGATACGCAGTATTTT. This encodes CASSSSGGTDTQYF.

V usage is TRBV18 and J usage is TRBJ2-1; 7 bases align to TRBD2. Germline V lookup: CDR1 KGHSH, CDR2 LQKENI. The CDR3 sequence is 14 residues long. Unmatched junction bases numbered 8, after V lost 3 bases and J lost 9 bases. The CDR3 sequence is CASSPISAGFEQFF. CDR3 coding DNA: TGTGCCAGCTCACCGATCTCAGCGGGATTTGAGCAGTTCTTC.

V is TRBV18 and J is TRBJ1-1; a possible D gene is TRBD1 (6 bases). In germline, CDR1 is KGHSH, CDR2 LQKENI. The CDR3 covers 15 residues. The V end lost 4 bases, the J end lost 4 bases, and 16 bases lay between the germline ends. CDR3 nucleotide sequence: TGTGCCAGCTCACGCTCAACGGGGGGGCTCACTGAAGCTTTCTTT. Translation gives CASSRSTGGLTEAFF. Supplemented by reference TRBV18 and TRBJ1-1, the full variable domain reads NAGVMQNPRHLVRRRGQEARLRCSPMKGHSHVYWYRQLPEEGLKFMVYLQKENIIDESGMPKERFSAEFPKEGPSILRIQQVVRGDSAAYFCASSRSTGGLTEAFFGQGTRLTVV.

The chain combines TRBV4-3 with TRBJ2-2; D is possibly TRBD2 (6 bases). The CDR3 has 17 amino acids. The ends were cut back, 0 bases at V and 1 base at J, with 12 bases in the middle. The germline CDR1 and CDR2 sequences are LGHNA and YSLEER. The CDR3 DNA follows: TGCGCCAGCAGCCAAGATCAGGGAGCGGGGAACACCGGGGAGCTGTTTTTT. Its translation is CASSQDQGAGNTGELFF.

The CDR3 loop is CASSARTEDTQYF. The CDR3 nucleotides are TGTGCCAGCAGCGCAAGGACTGAAGATACGCAGTATTTT. This chain connects TRBV9 to TRBJ2-3; D is possibly TRBD2 (5 bases). The CDR3 is 13 amino acids. Trimming took 3 bases from V and 5 from J, leaving 10 bases between them. From germline, CDR1 is SGDLS and CDR2 YYNGEE.

V gene TRBV2 combines with J gene TRBJ1-2, with D possibly being TRBD1 (5 bases). The CDR3 has 13 residues. Trimming took off 6 bases at V and 0 bases at J, with 8 bases between the two ends. In germline, CDR1 is SNHLY, CDR2 FYNNEI. Written as DNA, the CDR3 is TGTGCCAGCAGACAGGATTCTAACTATGGCTACACCTTC. Amino acid sequence: CASRQDSNYGYTF.

The V gene is TRBV18, the J gene TRBJ2-1; no reliable D call. Germline V gene lookup returns CDR1 KGHSH and CDR2 LQKENI. V lost 2 bases, J lost 6 bases, and 11 bases lay in between. The CDR3 is made up of 14 amino acids. CDR3 region: CASSPGQAFNEQFF. CDR3 coding DNA: TGTGCCAGCTCACCAGGGCAGGCCTTCAATGAGCAGTTCTTC.

V gene TRBV5-1 combines with J gene TRBJ2-7, with 11 bases aligning to TRBD2. With 3 bases clipped from V and 3 bases from J, the junction kept 5 bases outside the gene matches. The CDR3 loop spans 15 amino acids. Germline values: CDR1 SGHRS, CDR2 YFSETQ. The CDR3 spells CASSSAGTSGYEQYF. The CDR3 DNA follows: TGCGCCAGCAGCTCCGCCGGGACTAGCGGCTACGAGCAGTACTTC.

The rearrangement links TRBV6-5 to TRBJ1-1; D may be TRBD1 (6 bases). The ends were cut back, 6 bases at V and 0 bases at J, with 14 bases in the middle. Germline loops: CDR1 MNHEY, CDR2 SVGAGI. The length of the CDR3 is 15 residues. This CDR3 is CASSRGSGVNTEAFF. The DNA of the CDR3 is TGTGCCAGCAGCCGAGGCTCAGGGGTGAACACTGAAGCTTTCTTT.

The chain is built from TRBV12-3 or TRBV12-4 and TRBJ1-2; 8 nucleotides agree with TRBD1. With 10 bases clipped from V and 4 bases from J, the junction kept 8 bases outside the gene matches. The CDR3 contains 13 residues. This CDR3 is CATGQGAAYGYTF. The CDR3 nucleotides read TGTGCCACCGGACAGGGAGCAGCCTATGGCTACACCTTC.

The chain uses TRBV10-2 and TRBJ2-3, with TRBD2 matching 9 bases. After removal of 3 bases from V and 1 base from J, the junction contained 2 bases not matched to a gene. Germline lookup yields CDR1 WSHSY and CDR2 SAAADI. This CDR3 comprises 15 residues. CDR3 nucleotides: TGCGCCAGCAGTGATAGGACTAGCGGCACAGATACGCAGTATTTT. It encodes CASSDRTSGTDTQYF.

The chain links TRBV23-1 to TRBJ2-7; possible D gene TRBD1, 6 bases. TRBV23-1 is reported as an ORF; its role is uncertain. The V end lost 0 bases, the J end lost 5 bases, and 11 bases lay between the germline ends. The CDR3 runs to 14 residues. CDR3 amino acids: CASSQSMGAHEQYF. Here the CDR3 DNA reads TGCGCCAGCAGTCAATCGATGGGGGCCCACGAGCAGTACTTC.

The J gene is TRBJ2-1, the V gene TRBV6-1, with TRBD2 identical over 10 bases. The CDR3 runs 20 residues. In germline, CDR1 is MNHNS, CDR2 SASEGT. Trimming removed 4 bases from V and 7 bases from J; junction bases left unmatched: 22. CDR3 amino acids: CASSANAPLAGVWGLNEQFF. In DNA, the CDR3 is TGTGCCAGCAGTGCGAACGCCCCTCTAGCGGGAGTATGGGGGTTGAATGAGCAGTTCTTC.

The chain employs TRBV5-6 and TRBJ2-7; the match to TRBD1 covers 10 bases. The trim removed 5 bases at V and 7 bases at J, leaving 6 bases unmatched. In germline, CDR1 is SGHDT, CDR2 YYEEEE. The CDR3 extends over 13 amino acids. CDR3 nucleotides: TGTGCCAGCAGTCAAGGGACAGGGGTTGAGCAGTACTTC. This translates into CASSQGTGVEQYF.

With regard to this clone: Other DNA variants within this sample encode the same CDR3. The chain recombines TRBV18 with TRBJ2-1; TRBD2 aligns across 13 bases. V lost 3 bases and J lost 0; bases outside the gene matches: 2. The CDR3 sequence is 17 residues long. The germline V gene has CDR1 KGHSH and CDR2 LQKENI. CDR3: CASSPRTSGSSYNEQFF. CDR3 bases: TGTGCCAGCTCACCCCGGACTAGCGGGAGCTCCTACAATGAGCAGTTCTTC.

The rearrangement joins TRBV12-3 or TRBV12-4 to TRBJ2-7; TRBD1 might be the D (6 bases). The CDR3 contains 13 residues. V was cut by 5 bases and J by 6 bases, with 14 bases left in between. The CDR3 nucleotides read TGTGCCAGCAGTCCCAGAACAGGGAGCGAGCAGTACTTC. Translation gives CASSPRTGSEQYF.

This chain connects TRBV18 to TRBJ2-1, with D uncertain. Germline V gene lookup returns CDR1 KGHSH and CDR2 LQKENI. Trimming took off 1 base at V and 1 base at J, with 8 bases between the two ends. The CDR3 length is 15 residues. The CDR3 is CASSPQRLSYNEQFF. The CDR3 region has the DNA TGTGCCAGCTCACCACAGCGACTTTCCTACAATGAGCAGTTCTTC.

This clone was seen at least ten times. This sequence joins TRBV19 and TRBJ1-5, with TRBD1 matching 9 bases. Germline CDR1 LNHDA, CDR2 SQIVND (reference sequence). V dropped 4 bases and J dropped 7; count of bases not matched to a gene: 11. CDR3 length equals 16 residues. The CDR3 loop is CASSTQDRGSGQPQHF. CDR3 bases: TGTGCCAGTAGTACCCAGGACAGGGGAAGCGGCCAGCCCCAGCATTTT.

This clone appeared once. V gene TRBV9 combines with J gene TRBJ2-1; tentative D call: TRBD2 (6 bases). Germline V lookup: CDR1 SGDLS, CDR2 YYNGEE. This CDR3 has 18 residues. With 4 bases removed from V and 4 bases from J, the gap between germline ends came to 24 bases. The CDR3 DNA reads TGTGCCAGCAGCCCCGGTTCGCCGGGGACTCCAATATACAATGAGCAGTTCTTC. Translated, it gives CASSPGSPGTPIYNEQFF.